This T cell receptor (beta chain) was identified during a study of T cells after yellow fever vaccination. Notes on the study in general: Booster samples showed a return of most primary-vaccination clones (around 96% CD4, about 88% CD8). It was the secondary response that reached its peak faster, day 5 versus 15, but it was weaker. Some clonotypes were seen in both the CD4 and the CD8 compartments. These made up a small share and likely arose from convergent recombination.

TCR cDNA, made by 5'RACE template switching, carried an added universal primer site and UMIs. Via MiXCR, TCRdb re-called the 5' RACE reads, giving one row per CDR3 protein. The repertoire holds some 300,000 distinct CDR3 sequences, with around 11% as singletons. The CDR3 contains 15 residues. V was pared by 5 bases and J by 0 bases, with 6 bases of the junction left unmatched. This clonotype was seen a handful of times. Its antigen is undetermined. The sample consisted of CD4+ T cells sorted from PBMCs, taken 45 days after the yellow fever booster vaccination. This receptor was obtained from a man younger than 30 who received the YFV17D yellow fever vaccine. V and J are TRBV12-3 or TRBV12-4 and TRBJ1-2; 7 positions agree with TRBD1. CDR3 sequence (DNA): TGTGCCAGCAGTCCTTCGACAGGGACTAACTATGGCTACACCTTC. Encoded protein: CASSPSTGTNYGYTF.